Listed below are T cell receptor beta chains from one sample, sequenced in a study of T-cell reconstitution after alpha-beta-depleted transplantation in children. TCRdb independently ran MiXCR on the PCR reads; one entry per CDR3 protein. The sample consists of about 830,000 distinct CDR3 sequences, roughly 15% of them appearing once. Sequencing used PBMCs, mostly from graft donor cells, obtained 360 days after TCRalphabeta/CD19-depleted stem cell transplant. The receptors come from a male patient aged 5 to 17 who had a stem cell transplant for acute lymphoblastic leukemia, so the T cells may come from the graft donor. Each CDR3 is given with its conserved first and last residue. Fields, in order: D gene, V gene, J gene, clone size, CDR3 protein, CDR3 DNA. D genes are given only for firm matches. Expanded clones are given a class, and other clones once, few, many or no size at all.

-	TRBV20-1	TRBJ2-7	few	CSALPDPGGYEQYF	TGCAGTGCCCTACCGGATCCCGGGGGCTACGAGCAGTACTTC
TRBD2	TRBV5-5	TRBJ2-5	-	CASSFSPGGSSETQYF	TGTGCCAGCAGCTTCTCTCCCGGCGGGAGCTCGGAGACCCAGTACTTC
-	TRBV27	TRBJ1-1	-	CASLLGPNTEAFF	TGTGCCAGCCTCCTCGGGCCGAACACTGAAGCTTTCTTT
-	TRBV9	TRBJ2-7	many	CASSWDVSYEQYF	TGTGCCAGCAGCTGGGACGTCTCCTACGAGCAGTACTTC
-	TRBV19	TRBJ1-3	-	CASSLWTVGNTIYF	TGTGCCAGTAGTTTATGGACGGTAGGAAACACCATATATTTT
-	TRBV7-9	TRBJ2-3	-	CASSPTGMPDTQYF	TGTGCCAGCAGCCCAACAGGAATGCCAGATACGCAGTATTTT
TRBD2	TRBV7-6	TRBJ2-1	-	CVSSFSGRPSYNEQFF	TGTGTCAGCAGTTTTAGCGGGAGGCCCTCCTACAATGAGCAGTTCTTC
-	TRBV29-1	TRBJ2-1	-	CSVDGSGRINNEQFF	TGCAGCGTTGATGGATCAGGTCGAATAAACAATGAGCAGTTCTTC
-	TRBV28	TRBJ2-1	-	CASSRTSGTDEQFF	TGTGCCAGCAGTCGTACCTCGGGAACCGATGAGCAGTTCTTC
-	TRBV18	TRBJ1-1	few	CASSHTSRGPNTEAFF	TGTGCCAGCTCACATACCTCCCGGGGCCCGAACACTGAAGCTTTCTTT
TRBD2	TRBV4-2	TRBJ2-1	few	CASRVSGRVNEQFF	TGTGCCAGCAGGGTTAGCGGGAGAGTCAATGAGCAGTTCTTC
-	TRBV7-3	TRBJ2-5	few	CASSPSGIARQETQYF	TGTGCCAGCAGCCCAAGTGGAATAGCGCGTCAAGAGACCCAGTACTTC
-	TRBV7-3	TRBJ1-1	many	CASSLTHGVATEAFF	TGTGCCAGCAGCTTAACCCACGGGGTGGCCACTGAAGCTTTCTTT
-	TRBV20-1	TRBJ2-3	few	CSARDRDSTDTQYF	TGCAGTGCTAGAGATCGGGACAGCACAGATACGCAGTATTTT
-	TRBV4-1	TRBJ2-7	-	CASSDGVNSYEQYF	TGCGCCAGCAGCGACGGGGTCAACTCCTACGAGCAGTACTTC
TRBD1	TRBV11-2	TRBJ1-1	-	CASSSAGGARMTNTEAFF	TGTGCCAGCAGCTCCGCAGGGGGCGCAAGGATGACGAACACTGAAGCTTTCTTT
-	TRBV27	TRBJ1-1	few	CASLTWGVGVTPEAFF	TGTGCCAGCCTCACTTGGGGAGTCGGGGTTACGCCTGAAGCTTTCTTT
-	TRBV5-1	TRBJ1-4	-	CASSPRGLGLFF	TGCGCCAGCAGCCCCAGGGGATTGGGACTGTTTTTT
-	TRBV4-2	TRBJ2-1	few	CASSKSRWEQFF	TGTGCCAGCAGCAAATCAAGGTGGGAGCAGTTCTTC
TRBD1	TRBV4-1	TRBJ2-7	few	CASSPPPQSDRGAYEQYF	TGCGCCAGCAGCCCGCCTCCGCAATCGGACAGGGGAGCCTACGAGCAGTACTTC
TRBD1	TRBV7-9	TRBJ2-7	few	CASSRQDRGYQQYF	TGTGCCAGCAGCCGGCAGGACAGGGGATATCAGCAGTACTTC
TRBD2	TRBV7-3	TRBJ2-1	-	CASSWGLAGTYEQFF	TGTGCCAGCAGCTGGGGACTAGCGGGAACCTATGAGCAGTTCTTC
TRBD2	TRBV10-3	TRBJ2-1	few	CAISPWTSGLYNEQFF	TGTGCCATCAGCCCCTGGACTAGCGGGTTGTACAATGAGCAGTTCTTC
-	TRBV29-1	TRBJ1-3	-	CSVGEAAFGNTIYF	TGCAGCGTTGGAGAAGCAGCGTTCGGAAACACCATATATTTT
-	TRBV5-1	TRBJ2-2	few	CASSSFDITGELFF	TGCGCCAGCAGCTCCTTCGACATCACCGGGGAGCTGTTTTTT
-	TRBV10-3	TRBJ2-7	-	CAKNGQSDPVEQYF	TGTGCCAAAAACGGGCAGTCGGATCCAGTCGAGCAGTACTTC
TRBD2	TRBV25-1	TRBJ2-2	many	CASSGGLAELFF	TGTGCCAGCAGTGGAGGACTAGCGGAGCTGTTTTTT
TRBD2	TRBV4-1	TRBJ2-1	-	CASSQALAGGQDEQFF	TGCGCCAGCAGCCAAGCACTAGCGGGAGGACAGGATGAGCAGTTCTTC
TRBD1	TRBV28	TRBJ2-7	few	CASRTPYRGRHYEQYF	TGTGCCAGCAGGACCCCATATAGGGGGCGGCACTACGAGCAGTACTTC
TRBD2	TRBV24-1	TRBJ2-3	-	CATSALRGGPDTQYF	TGTGCCACCAGTGCCCTGCGGGGGGGCCCAGATACGCAGTATTTT
TRBD1	TRBV29-1	TRBJ2-2	many	CSVGGGSTGELFF	TGCAGCGTTGGAGGGGGCAGTACCGGGGAGCTGTTTTTT